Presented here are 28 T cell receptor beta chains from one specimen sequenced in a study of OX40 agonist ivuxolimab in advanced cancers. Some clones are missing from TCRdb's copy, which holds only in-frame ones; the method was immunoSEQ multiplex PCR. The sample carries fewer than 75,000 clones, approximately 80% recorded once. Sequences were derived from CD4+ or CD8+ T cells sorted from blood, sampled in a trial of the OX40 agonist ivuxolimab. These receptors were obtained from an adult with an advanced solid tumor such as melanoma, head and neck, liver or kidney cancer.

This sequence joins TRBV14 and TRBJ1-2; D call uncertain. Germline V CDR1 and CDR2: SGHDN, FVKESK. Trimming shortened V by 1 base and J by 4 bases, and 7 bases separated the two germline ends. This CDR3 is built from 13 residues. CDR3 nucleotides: TGTGCCAGCAGCCAAGGACACTTCTATGGCTACACCTTC. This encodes CASSQGHFYGYTF. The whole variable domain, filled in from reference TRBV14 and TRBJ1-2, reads EAGVTQFPSHSVIEKGQTVTLRCDPISGHDNLYWYRRVMGKEIKFLLHFVKESKQDESGMPNNRFLAERTGGTYSTLKVQPAELEDSGVYFCASSQGHFYGYTFGSGTRLTVV.

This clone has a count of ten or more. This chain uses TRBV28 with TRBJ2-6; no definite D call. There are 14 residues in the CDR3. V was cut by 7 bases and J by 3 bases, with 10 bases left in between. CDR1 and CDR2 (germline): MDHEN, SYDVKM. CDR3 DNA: TGTGCCAGCACGTCGGCTGGTGGGGCCAACGTCCTGACTTTC. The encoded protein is CASTSAGGANVLTF.

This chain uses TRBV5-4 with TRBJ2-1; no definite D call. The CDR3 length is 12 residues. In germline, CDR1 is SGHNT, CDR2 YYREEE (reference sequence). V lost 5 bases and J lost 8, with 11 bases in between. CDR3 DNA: TGTGCCAGCAGTCCTCTAGGCGATGAGCAGTTCTTC. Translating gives CASSPLGDEQFF.

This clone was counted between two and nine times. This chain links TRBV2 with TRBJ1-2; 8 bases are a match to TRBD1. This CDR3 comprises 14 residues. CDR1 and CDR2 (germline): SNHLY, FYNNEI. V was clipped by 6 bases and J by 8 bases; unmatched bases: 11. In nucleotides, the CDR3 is TGTGCCAGCAGGCCCGGGACAGGAGAAAGCGGCTACACCTTC. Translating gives CASRPGTGESGYTF.

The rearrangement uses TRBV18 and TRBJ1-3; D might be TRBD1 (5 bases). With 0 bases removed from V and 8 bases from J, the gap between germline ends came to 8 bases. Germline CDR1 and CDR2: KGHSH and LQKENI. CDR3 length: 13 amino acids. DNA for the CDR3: TGTGCCAGCTCACCACCGACAGAATACACCATATATTTT. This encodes CASSPPTEYTIYF.

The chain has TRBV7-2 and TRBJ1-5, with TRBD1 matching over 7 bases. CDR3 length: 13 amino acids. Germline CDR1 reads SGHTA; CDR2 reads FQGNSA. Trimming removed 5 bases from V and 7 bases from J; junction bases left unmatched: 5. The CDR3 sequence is CASSPDRAQPQHF. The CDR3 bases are TGTGCCAGCAGCCCCGACAGGGCCCAGCCCCAGCATTTT.

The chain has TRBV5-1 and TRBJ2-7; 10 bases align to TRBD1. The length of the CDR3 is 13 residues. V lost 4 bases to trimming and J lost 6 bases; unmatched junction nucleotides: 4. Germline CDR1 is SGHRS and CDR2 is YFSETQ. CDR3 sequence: CASSQDRGGEQYF. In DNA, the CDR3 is TGCGCCAGCAGCCAGGACAGGGGGGGCGAGCAGTACTTC.

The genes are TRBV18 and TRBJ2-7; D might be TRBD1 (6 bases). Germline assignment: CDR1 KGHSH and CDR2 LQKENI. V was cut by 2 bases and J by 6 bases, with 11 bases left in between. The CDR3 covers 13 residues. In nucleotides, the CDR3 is TGTGCCAGCTCACCAGACACAGGGAGCGAGCAGTACGTC. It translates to CASSPDTGSEQYV.

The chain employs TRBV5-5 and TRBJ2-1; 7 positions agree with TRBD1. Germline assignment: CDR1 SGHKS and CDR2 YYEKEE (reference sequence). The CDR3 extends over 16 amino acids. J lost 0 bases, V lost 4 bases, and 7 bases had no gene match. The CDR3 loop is CASSMGQMSSYNEQFF. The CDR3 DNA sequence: TGTGCCAGCAGCATGGGACAGATGAGCTCCTACAATGAGCAGTTCTTC.

CDR3 in amino acids: CASSLGTSGGAGELFF. DNA of the CDR3: TGTGCCAGCAGCCTCGGCACTAGCGGGGGGGCCGGGGAGCTGTTTTTT. V and J are TRBV7-9 and TRBJ2-2; 13 bases are a match to TRBD2. The germline gives CDR1 SEHNR, CDR2 FQNEAQ (reference sequence). V was clipped by 5 bases and J by 6 bases; unmatched bases: 6. The CDR3 runs to 16 residues.

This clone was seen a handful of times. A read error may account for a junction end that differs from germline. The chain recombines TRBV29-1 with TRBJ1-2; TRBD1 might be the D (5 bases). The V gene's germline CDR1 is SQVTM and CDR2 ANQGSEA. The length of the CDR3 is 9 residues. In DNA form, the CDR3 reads TGCAGCGTTGGCAGGGCAAGCCCCTTC. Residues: CSVGRASPF.

The CDR3 sequence: CASSLALAGPDTQYF. The CDR3 bases are TGTGCCAGCAGCTTAGCGCTAGCGGGCCCAGATACGCAGTATTTT. The chain is built from TRBV7-2 and TRBJ2-3; 8 positions match TRBD2. The V segment lost 0 bases and the J segment 4 bases; nucleotides outside the gene matches: 3. Germline V gene lookup returns CDR1 SGHTA and CDR2 FQGNSA. The CDR3 is 15 amino acids.

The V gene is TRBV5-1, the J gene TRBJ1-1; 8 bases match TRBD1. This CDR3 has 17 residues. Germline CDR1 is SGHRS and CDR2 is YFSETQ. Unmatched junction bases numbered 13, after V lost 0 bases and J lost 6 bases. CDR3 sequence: CASSLVAGGALSAEAFF. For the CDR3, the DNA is TGCGCCAGCAGCTTGGTGGCAGGGGGCGCTTTGAGCGCTGAAGCTTTCTTT.

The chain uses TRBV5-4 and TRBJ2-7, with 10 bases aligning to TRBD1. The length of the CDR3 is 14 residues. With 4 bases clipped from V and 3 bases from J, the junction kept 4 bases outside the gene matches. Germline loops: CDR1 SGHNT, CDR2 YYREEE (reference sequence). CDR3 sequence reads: CASSARDRGYEQYF. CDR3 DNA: TGTGCCAGCAGCGCCCGGGACAGGGGCTACGAGCAGTACTTC.

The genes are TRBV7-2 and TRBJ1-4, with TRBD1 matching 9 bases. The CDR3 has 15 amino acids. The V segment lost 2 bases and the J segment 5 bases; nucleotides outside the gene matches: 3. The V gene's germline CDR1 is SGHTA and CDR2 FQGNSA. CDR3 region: CASSLRDRENEKLFF. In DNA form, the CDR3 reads TGTGCCAGCAGCTTAAGGGACAGGGAAAATGAAAAACTGTTTTTT.

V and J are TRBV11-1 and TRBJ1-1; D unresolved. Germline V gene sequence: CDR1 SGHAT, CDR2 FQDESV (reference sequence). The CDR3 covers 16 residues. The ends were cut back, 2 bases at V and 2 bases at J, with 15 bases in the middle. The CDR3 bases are TGTGCCAGCAGCTTATTTTCAGCGCCGGAAAACACTGAAGCTTTCTTT. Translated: CASSLFSAPENTEAFF.

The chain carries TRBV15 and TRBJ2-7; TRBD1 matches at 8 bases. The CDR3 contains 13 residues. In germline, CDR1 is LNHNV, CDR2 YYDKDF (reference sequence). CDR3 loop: CAMKTGGCIEQYV. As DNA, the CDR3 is TGTGCTATGAAAACAGGGGGATGTATCGAGCAGTACGTC.

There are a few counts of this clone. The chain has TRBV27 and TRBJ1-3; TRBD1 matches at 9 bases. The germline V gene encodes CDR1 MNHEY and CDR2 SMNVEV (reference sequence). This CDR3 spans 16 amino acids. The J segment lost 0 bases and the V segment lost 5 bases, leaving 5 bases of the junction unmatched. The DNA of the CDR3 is TGTGCCAGCAGTACCACAGGGGGCGTCTCTGGAAACACCATATATTTT. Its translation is CASSTTGGVSGNTIYF.

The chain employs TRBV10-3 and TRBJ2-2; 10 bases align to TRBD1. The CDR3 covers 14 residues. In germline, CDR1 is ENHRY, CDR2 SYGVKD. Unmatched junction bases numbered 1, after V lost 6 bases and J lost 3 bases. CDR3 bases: TGTGCCATCAGAGGGACAGGGGACACCGGGGAGCTGTTTTTT. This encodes CAIRGTGDTGELFF.

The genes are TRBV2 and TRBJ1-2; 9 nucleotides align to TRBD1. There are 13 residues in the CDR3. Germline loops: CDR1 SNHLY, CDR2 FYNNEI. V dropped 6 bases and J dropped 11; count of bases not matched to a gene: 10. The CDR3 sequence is CASSLRDRVGYTF. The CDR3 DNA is TGTGCCAGCAGCCTCCGGGACAGGGTCGGATACACCTTC.

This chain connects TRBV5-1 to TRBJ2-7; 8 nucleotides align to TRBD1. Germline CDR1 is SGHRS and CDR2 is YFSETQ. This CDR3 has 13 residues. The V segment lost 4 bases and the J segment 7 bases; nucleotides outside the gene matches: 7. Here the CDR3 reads CASSLGTGDEQYV. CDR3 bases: TGCGCCAGCAGCCTCGGGACAGGAGATGAGCAGTACGTC.

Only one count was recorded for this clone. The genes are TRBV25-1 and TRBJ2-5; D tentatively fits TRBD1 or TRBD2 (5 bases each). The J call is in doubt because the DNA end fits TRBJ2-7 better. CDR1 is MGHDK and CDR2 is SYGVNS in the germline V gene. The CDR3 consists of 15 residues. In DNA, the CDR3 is TGTGCCAGCAGTGAATGGGACGGCAACAACTACGAGCAGTACTTC. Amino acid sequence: CASSEWDGNNYEQYF.

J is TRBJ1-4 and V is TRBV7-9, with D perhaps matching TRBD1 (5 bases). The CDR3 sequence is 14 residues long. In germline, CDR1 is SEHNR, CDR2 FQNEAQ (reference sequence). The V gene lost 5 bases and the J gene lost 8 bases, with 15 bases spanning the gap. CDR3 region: CASSGTVYEEKLFF. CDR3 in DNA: TGTGCCAGCAGCGGGACTGTATACGAGGAAAAACTGTTTTTT.

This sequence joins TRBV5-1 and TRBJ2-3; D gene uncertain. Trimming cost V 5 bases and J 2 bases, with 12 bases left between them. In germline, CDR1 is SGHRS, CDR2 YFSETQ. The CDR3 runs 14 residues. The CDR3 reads CASSLSGSTDTQYF. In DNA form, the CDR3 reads TGCGCCAGCAGTCTCTCCGGGTCCACAGATACGCAGTATTTT.

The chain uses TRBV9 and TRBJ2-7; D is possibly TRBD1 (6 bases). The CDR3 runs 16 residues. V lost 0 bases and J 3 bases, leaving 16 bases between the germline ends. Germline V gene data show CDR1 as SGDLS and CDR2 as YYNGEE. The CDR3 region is CASSVGSGHFDYEQYF. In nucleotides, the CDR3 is TGTGCCAGCAGCGTAGGATCGGGACATTTCGACTACGAGCAGTACTTC.

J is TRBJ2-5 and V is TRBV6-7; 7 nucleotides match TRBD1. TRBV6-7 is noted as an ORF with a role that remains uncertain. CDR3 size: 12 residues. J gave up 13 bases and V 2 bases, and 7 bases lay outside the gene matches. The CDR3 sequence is CASSYLDRVRYF. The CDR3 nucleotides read TGTGCCAGCAGTTACCTTGACAGGGTTCGGTACTTC.

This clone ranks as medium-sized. The CDR3 here is CASSSHPSSGNTIYF. The CDR3 DNA follows: TGTGCCAGCAGCTCCCATCCGAGCTCTGGAAACACCATATATTTT. This rearrangement joins TRBV7-6 to TRBJ1-3; D unclear. Germline V gene lookup returns CDR1 SGHVS and CDR2 FNYEAQ. The CDR3 has 15 residues. V was clipped by 4 bases and J by 0 bases, with 10 bases between them.

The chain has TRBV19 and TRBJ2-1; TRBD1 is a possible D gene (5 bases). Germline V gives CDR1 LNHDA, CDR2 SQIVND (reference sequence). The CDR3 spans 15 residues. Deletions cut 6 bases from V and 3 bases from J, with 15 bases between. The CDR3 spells CASRGAQGLYNEQFF. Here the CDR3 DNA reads TGTGCCAGTAGAGGAGCGCAGGGCCTCTACAATGAGCAGTTCTTC.